This T cell receptor (beta chain) was captured in a study of T cells in Graves' hyperthyroidism and ophthalmopathy. The investigators amplified TCR beta CDR3 regions from RNA transcripts. Using the HTBI primer set, a first-round RT-PCR was run on the TCR CDR3. TCRdb re-analysed the multiplex PCR reads in MiXCR, keeping a single row per CDR3 protein. The sample records 480,000 or so distinct CDR3 sequences, about 45% being singletons. This clonotype has more than one count but fewer than ten. A clone one base away is much larger, so this may be a read error. This clonotype was obtained from an adult woman with Graves' disease, either hyperthyroidism or ophthalmopathy (not recorded which). Specimen: peripheral blood or thyroid tissue (not recorded which).

The DNA of the CDR3 is TGTGCCAGCAGCTTGTCCAGGGGGCGCGGGGAGCAGTTCTTC. This gives the protein CASSLSRGRGEQFF. V gene TRBV5-4 combines with J gene TRBJ2-1, with 8 bases fitting TRBD1. The CDR3 has 14 amino acids. The germline CDR1 and CDR2 sequences are SGHNT and YYREEE (reference sequence). V lost 1 base and J lost 10; bases outside the gene matches: 7.